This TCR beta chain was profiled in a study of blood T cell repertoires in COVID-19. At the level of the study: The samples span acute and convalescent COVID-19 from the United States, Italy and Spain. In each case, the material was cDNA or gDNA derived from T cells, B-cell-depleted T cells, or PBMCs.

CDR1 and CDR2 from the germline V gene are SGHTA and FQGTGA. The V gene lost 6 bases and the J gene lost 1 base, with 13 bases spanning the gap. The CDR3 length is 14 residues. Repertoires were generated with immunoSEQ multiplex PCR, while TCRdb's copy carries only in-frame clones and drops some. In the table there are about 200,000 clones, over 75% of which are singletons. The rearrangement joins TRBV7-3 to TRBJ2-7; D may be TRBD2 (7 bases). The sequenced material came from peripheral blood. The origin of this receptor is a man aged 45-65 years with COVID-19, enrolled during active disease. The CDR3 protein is CASSQGGDSYEQYF. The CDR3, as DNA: TGTGCCAGCAGTCAAGGGGGGGATTCCTACGAGCAGTACTTC.